This T cell receptor beta chain appears in the sequencing data of a study of blood T cell repertoires in COVID-19. V was clipped by 1 base and J by 4 bases, with 11 bases between them. This CDR3 comprises 14 residues. The V gene's germline CDR1 is GTSNPN and CDR2 SVGIG (reference sequence). The table came from immunoSEQ multiplex PCR; TCRdb's copy has only in-frame clones and leaves some out. The profile shows about 170,000 clones, around four fifths of them singletons. Sequencing was done on a sample of peripheral blood. This sequence joins TRBV30 and TRBJ1-3, with a weak D call TRBD1 (6 bases). This TCR came from a woman in her seventies with COVID-19, enrolled during active disease. CDR3 loop: CAWSAGGTGNTIYF. The CDR3 DNA reads TGTGCCTGGAGTGCGGGGGGCACAGGAAACACCATATATTTT. Using reference TRBV30 and TRBJ1-3 for the parts outside the CDR3, the full variable domain is SQTIHQWPATLVQPVGSPLSLECTVEGTSNPNLYWYRQAAGRGLQLLFYSVGIGQISSEVPQNLSASRPQDRQFILSSKKLLLSDSGFYLCAWSAGGTGNTIYFGEGSWLTVV.